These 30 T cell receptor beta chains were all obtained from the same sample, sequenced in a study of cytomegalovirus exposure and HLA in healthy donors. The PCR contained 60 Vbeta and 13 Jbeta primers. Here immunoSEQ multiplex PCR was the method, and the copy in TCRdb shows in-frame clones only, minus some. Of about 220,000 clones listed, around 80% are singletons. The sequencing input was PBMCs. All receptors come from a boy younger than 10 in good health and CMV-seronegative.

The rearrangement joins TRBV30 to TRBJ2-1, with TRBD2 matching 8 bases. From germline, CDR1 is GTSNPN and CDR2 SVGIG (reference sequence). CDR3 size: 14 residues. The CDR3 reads CGSSGMTLWDEQFF. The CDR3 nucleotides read TGTGGAAGTAGCGGGATGACCCTATGGGATGAGCAGTTCTTC.

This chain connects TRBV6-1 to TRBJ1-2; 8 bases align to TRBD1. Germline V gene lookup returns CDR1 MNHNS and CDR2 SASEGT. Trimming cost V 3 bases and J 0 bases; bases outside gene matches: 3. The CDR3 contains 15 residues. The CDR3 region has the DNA TGTGCCAGCAGTGATTTGACAGGGGCTAACTATGGCTACACCTTC. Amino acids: CASSDLTGANYGYTF.

CDR3: CAWSLLTSTDTQYF. The CDR3 bases are TGTGCCTGGAGTCTACTCACTAGCACAGATACGCAGTATTTT. The chain couples TRBV30 to TRBJ2-3; no reliable D call. This CDR3 is 14 amino acids long. V lost 2 bases and J 0 bases, leaving 9 bases between the germline ends. Germline lookup yields CDR1 GTSNPN and CDR2 SVGIG (reference sequence).

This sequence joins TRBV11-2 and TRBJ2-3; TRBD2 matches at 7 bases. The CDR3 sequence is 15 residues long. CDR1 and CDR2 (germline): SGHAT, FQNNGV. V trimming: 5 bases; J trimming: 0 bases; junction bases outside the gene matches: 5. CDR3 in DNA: TGTGCCAGCAGCCCGGGACTATCTAGCACAGATACGCAGTATTTT. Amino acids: CASSPGLSSTDTQYF.

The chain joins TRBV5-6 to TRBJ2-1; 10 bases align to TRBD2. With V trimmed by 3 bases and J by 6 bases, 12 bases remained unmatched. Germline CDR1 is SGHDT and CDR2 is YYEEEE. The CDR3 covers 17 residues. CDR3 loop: CASSSDRLAGGGNEQFF. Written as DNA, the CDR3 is TGTGCCAGCAGCTCCGACCGACTAGCGGGTGGGGGCAATGAGCAGTTCTTC.

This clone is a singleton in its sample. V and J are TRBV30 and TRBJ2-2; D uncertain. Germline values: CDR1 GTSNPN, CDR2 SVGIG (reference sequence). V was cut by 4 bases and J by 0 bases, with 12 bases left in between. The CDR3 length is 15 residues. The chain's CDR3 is CAWIETSANTGELFF. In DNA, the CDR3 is TGTGCCTGGATAGAGACTTCGGCGAACACCGGGGAGCTGTTTTTT.

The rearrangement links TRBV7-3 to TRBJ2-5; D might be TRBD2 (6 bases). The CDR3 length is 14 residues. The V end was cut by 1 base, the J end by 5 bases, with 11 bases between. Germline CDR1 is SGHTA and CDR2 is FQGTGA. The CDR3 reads CASSLSGGMETQYF. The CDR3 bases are TGTGCCAGCAGCTTAAGTGGGGGGATGGAGACCCAGTACTTC.

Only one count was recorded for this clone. CDR3 in DNA: TGTGCCAGCAGCGCGCACCACTACAGGGTGAGAGGCAATCAGCCCCAGCATTTT. Its translation is CASSAHHYRVRGNQPQHF. The V and J genes are TRBV11-2 and TRBJ1-5, with D maybe TRBD1 (6 bases). The V gene's germline CDR1 is SGHAT and CDR2 FQNNGV. The V gene lost 5 bases and the J gene lost 2 bases, with 22 bases spanning the gap. CDR3 length: 18 amino acids.

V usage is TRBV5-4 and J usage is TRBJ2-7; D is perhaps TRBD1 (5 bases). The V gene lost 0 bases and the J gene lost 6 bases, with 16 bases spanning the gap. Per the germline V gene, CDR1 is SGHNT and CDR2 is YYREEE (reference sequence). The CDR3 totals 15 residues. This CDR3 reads CASSLDLQAAREQYF. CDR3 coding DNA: TGTGCCAGCAGCTTGGACCTACAGGCCGCCCGCGAGCAGTACTTC.

In nucleotides, the CDR3 is TGTGCCAGCGCGGAGTACGGCGGAGGAGGGAATACGCAGTATTTT. It codes for CASAEYGGGGNTQYF. The chain combines TRBV6-5 with TRBJ2-3, with D possibly TRBD2 on 6 matching bases. The CDR3 runs 15 residues. Trimming shortened V by 8 bases and J by 7 bases, and 22 bases separated the two germline ends. Germline CDR1 reads MNHEY; CDR2 reads SVGAGI.

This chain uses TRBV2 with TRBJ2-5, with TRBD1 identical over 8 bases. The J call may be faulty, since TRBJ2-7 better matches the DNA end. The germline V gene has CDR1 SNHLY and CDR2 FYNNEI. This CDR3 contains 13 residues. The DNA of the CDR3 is TGTGCCAGCTCGGGACAGGTTCCCTACGAGCAGTACTTC. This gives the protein CASSGQVPYEQYF.

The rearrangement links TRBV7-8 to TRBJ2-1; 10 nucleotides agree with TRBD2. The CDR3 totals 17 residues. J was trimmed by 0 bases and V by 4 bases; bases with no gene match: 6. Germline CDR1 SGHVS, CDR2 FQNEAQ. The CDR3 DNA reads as TGTGCCAGCAGCTCGCCGGGACTAGCGTCCTCCTACAATGAGCAGTTCTTC. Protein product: CASSSPGLASSYNEQFF.

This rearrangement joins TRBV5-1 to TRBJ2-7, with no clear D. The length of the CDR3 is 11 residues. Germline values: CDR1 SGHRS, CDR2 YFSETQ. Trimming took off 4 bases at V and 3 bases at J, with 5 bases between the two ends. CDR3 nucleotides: TGCGCCAGCAGCGACAACTACGAGCAGTACTTC. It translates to CASSDNYEQYF.

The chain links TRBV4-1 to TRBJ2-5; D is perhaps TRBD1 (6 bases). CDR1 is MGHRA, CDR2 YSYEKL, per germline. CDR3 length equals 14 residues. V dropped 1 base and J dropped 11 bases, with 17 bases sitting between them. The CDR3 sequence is CASSQVLDSAEQYF. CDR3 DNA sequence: TGCGCCAGCAGCCAAGTGTTGGACAGCGCAGAGCAGTACTTC.

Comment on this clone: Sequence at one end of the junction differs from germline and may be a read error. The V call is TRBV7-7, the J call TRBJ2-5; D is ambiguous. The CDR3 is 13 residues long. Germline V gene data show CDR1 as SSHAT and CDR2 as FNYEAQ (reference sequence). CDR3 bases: TGTGCTAGCAGCCAGCGTCCCCAAGAGACCCAGTACTTC. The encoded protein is CASSQRPQETQYF.

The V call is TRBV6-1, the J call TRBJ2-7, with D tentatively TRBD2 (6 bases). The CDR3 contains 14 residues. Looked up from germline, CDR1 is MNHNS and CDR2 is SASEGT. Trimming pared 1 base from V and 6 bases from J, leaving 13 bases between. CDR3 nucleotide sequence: TGTGCCAGCAGTGAAGGCGGGGCGCCCGTCGAGCAGTACTTC. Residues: CASSEGGAPVEQYF.

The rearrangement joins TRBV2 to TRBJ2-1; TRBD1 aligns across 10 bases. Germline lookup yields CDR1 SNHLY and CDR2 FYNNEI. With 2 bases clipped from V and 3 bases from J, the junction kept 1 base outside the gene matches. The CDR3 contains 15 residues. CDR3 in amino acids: CASSEWDRGYNEQFF. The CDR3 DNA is TGTGCCAGCAGTGAATGGGACAGGGGCTACAATGAGCAGTTCTTC.

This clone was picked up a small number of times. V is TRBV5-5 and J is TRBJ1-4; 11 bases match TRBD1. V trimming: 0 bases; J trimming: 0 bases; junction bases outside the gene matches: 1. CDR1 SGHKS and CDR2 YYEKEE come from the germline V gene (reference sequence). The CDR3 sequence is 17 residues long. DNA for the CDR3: TGTGCCAGCAGCTTGGAGGGACAGGGGGCAACTAATGAAAAACTGTTTTTT. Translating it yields CASSLEGQGATNEKLFF.

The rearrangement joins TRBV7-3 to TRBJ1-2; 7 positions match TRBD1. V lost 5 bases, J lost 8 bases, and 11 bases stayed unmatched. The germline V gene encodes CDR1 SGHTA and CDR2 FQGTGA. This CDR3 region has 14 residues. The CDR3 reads CASSRTGDLGGYTF. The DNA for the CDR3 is TGTGCCAGCAGCCGTACAGGGGACCTGGGCGGCTACACCTTC.

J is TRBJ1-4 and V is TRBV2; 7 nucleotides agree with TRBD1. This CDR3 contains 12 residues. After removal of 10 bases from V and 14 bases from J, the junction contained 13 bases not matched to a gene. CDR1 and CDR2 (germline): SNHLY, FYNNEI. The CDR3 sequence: CATLLSGGKLFF. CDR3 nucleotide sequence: TGTGCCACCCTCTTGTCAGGGGGGAAGCTGTTTTTT.

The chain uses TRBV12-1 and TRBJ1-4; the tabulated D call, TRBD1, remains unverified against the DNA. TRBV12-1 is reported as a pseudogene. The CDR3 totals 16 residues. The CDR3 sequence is CASSPKRDRGTEKLFF. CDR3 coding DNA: TGTGCCAGCAGCCCGAAACGGGACAGGGGGACGGAAAAACTGTTTTTT.

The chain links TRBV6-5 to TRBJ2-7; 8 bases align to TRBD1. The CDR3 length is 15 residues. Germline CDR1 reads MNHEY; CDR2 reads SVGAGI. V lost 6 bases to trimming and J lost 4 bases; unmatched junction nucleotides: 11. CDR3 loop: CASSLTPGQAYEQYF. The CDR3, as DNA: TGTGCCAGCAGCCTTACCCCGGGACAGGCGTACGAGCAGTACTTC.

CDR3 sequence reads: CASSLALGGGANTGELFF. In nucleotides, the CDR3 is TGTGCCAGCAGCTTAGCGTTGGGCGGGGGGGCGAACACCGGGGAGCTGTTTTTT. The chain combines TRBV7-8 with TRBJ2-2, with 9 bases lining up with TRBD2. The CDR3 totals 18 residues. The V gene end was trimmed by 0 bases and the J gene end by 0 bases; junction bases not matched to a gene: 5. Germline loops: CDR1 SGHVS, CDR2 FQNEAQ.

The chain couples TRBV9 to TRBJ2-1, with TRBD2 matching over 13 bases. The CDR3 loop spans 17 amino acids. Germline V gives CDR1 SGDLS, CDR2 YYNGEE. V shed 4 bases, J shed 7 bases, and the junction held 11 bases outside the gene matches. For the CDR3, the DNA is TGTGCCAGCAGCAGACGACTAGCGGGGGGATTGGGTAATGAGCAGTTCTTC. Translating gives CASSRRLAGGLGNEQFF. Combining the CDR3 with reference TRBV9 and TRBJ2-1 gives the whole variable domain DSGVTQTPKHLITATGQRVTLRCSPRSGDLSVYWYQQSLDQGLQFLIQYYNGEERAKGNILERFSAQQFPDLHSELNLSSLELGDSALYFCASSRRLAGGLGNEQFFGPGTRLTVL.

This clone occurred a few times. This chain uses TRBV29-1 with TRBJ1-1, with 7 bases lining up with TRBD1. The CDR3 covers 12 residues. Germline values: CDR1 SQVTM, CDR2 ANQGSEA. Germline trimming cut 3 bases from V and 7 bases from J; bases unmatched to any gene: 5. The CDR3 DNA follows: TGCAGCGTTGAGTACAGGGGCCGTGAAGCTTTCTTT. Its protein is CSVEYRGREAFF.

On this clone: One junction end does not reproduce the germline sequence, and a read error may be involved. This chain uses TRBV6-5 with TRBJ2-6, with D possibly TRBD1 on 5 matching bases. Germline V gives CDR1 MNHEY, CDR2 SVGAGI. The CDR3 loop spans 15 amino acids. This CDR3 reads CASSAQGNGANVLPF. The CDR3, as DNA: TGTGCCAGCAGCGCTCAGGGTAATGGGGCCAACGTCCTGCCTTTC.

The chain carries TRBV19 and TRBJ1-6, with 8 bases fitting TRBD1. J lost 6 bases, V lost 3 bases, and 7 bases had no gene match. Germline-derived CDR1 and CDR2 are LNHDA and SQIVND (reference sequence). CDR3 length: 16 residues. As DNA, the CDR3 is TGTGCCAGTAGTATCTCGCCGGGACAGGTTAATTCACCCCTCCACTTT. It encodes CASSISPGQVNSPLHF.

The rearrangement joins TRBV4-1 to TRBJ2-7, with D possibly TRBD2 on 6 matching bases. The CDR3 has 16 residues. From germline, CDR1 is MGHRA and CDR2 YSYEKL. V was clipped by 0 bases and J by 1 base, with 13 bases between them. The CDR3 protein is CASSQEASASSYEQYF. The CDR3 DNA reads TGCGCCAGCAGCCAAGAGGCTAGCGCGAGTTCCTACGAGCAGTACTTC.

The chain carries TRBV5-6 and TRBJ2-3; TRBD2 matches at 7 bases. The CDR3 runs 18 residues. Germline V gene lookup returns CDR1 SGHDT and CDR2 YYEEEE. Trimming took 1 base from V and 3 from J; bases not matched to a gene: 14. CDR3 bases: TGTGCCAGCAGCTTGTGGGAGGGAGGCCTTAAGAGGACAGATACGCAGTATTTT. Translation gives CASSLWEGGLKRTDTQYF.

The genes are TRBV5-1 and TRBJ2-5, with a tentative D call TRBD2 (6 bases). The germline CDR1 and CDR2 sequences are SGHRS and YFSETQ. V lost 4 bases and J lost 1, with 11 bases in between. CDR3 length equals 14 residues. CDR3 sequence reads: CASSHGTPQETQYF. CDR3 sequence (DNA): TGCGCCAGCAGCCACGGGACTCCCCAAGAGACCCAGTACTTC.